Only a few counts were recorded for the clone carrying this T cell receptor (beta chain). The sample is drawn from a study of early T cells in non-severe SARS-CoV-2 infection. Researchers tagged individual cDNA molecules with unique molecular identifiers. Via MiXCR, TCRdb re-called the 5' RACE reads, giving one row per CDR3 protein. The sample lists about 42,000 distinct CDR3 sequences; less than 8.5% were seen once. CDR3 length: 11 amino acids. Germline CDR1 reads SQVTM; CDR2 reads ANQGSEA. Trimming took 3 bases from V and 5 from J, leaving 6 bases between them. Sequencing used whole blood. This chain uses TRBV29-1 with TRBJ2-3; D not resolved. This TCR derives from an adult who was a healthcare worker with PCR-confirmed SARS-CoV-2 infection or an uninfected control (not recorded which). CDR3 protein: CSVDSGDTQYF. As DNA, the CDR3 is TGCAGCGTTGATTCGGGAGATACGCAGTATTTT.